The T cell receptor (beta chain) described here comes from a study of shared clonotypes between healthy human individuals. The V gene lost 3 bases and the J gene lost 1 base, with 7 bases spanning the gap. The germline V gene has CDR1 SGHTA and CDR2 FQGNSA. CDR3 length: 14 amino acids. The data were produced by immunoSEQ multiplex PCR, yet TCRdb's version contains in-frame clones alone and is incomplete. The sample lists about 1.1 million clones, around 78% occurring once. Division of CD4+ cells produced a CD45RA+ naive subset and a CD45RA-negative memory subset. This clone has only a few counts. The same CDR3 is also encoded by other DNA sequences in this sample.

This rearrangement joins TRBV7-2 to TRBJ2-1, with D uncertain. The material sequenced was memory CD4+ T cells from PBMCs. This sample's subset: CD45RA-negative fraction. The receptor's source is a man younger than 35 in good health. Some clones in this sample may be carry-over from other donors' samples. The CDR3 DNA reads as TGTGCCAGCAGCTTGGGTGTTTCCTACAATGAGCAGTTCTTC. This sequence encodes CASSLGVSYNEQFF. Using reference TRBV7-2 and TRBJ2-1 for the parts outside the CDR3, the full variable domain is GAGVSQSPSNKVTEKGKDVELRCDPISGHTALYWYRQSLGQGLEFLIYFQGNSAPDKSGLPSDRFSAERTGGSVSTLTIQRTQQEDSAVYLCASSLGVSYNEQFFGPGTRLTVL.